This T cell receptor beta chain was captured in a study of OX40 agonist ivuxolimab in advanced cancers. Overall study context: Males comprised 75% to 90% of the group, whose mean age was approximately 61 years (range roughly 20 to 85). Study findings and constraints: Normalized T-cell clonal expansion was also low in a subset of nonresponders.

The repertoire was sequenced with immunoSEQ multiplex PCR; TCRdb's copy has only in-frame clones and lacks some. The sample yields 70,000 to 95,000 clones, around four fifths seen once. Per the germline V gene, CDR1 is SNHLY and CDR2 is FYNNEI. The CDR3 has 12 residues. V dropped 5 bases and J dropped 5 bases, with 9 bases sitting between them. Patients had blood sampled at baseline and again on cycle 4 day 1 and cycle 7 day 1. This clone was seen more than once but under ten times. The antigen is undetermined. The material sequenced was CD4+ or CD8+ T cells sorted from blood, taken in a trial of the OX40 agonist ivuxolimab. This chain connects TRBV2 to TRBJ2-5, with D perhaps matching TRBD1 (6 bases). This sequence originates from an adult with an advanced solid tumor such as melanoma, head and neck, liver or kidney cancer. The CDR3 reads CASSRTAETQYF. Written as DNA, the CDR3 is TGTGCCAGCAGTCGGACAGCTGAGACCCAGTACTTC.